These 27 T cell receptor beta chains came from one sample sequenced in a study of shared clonotypes between healthy human individuals. This table comes from immunoSEQ multiplex PCR, and its TCRdb copy is limited to in-frame clones, with some not included. The table shows roughly 1,500,000 clones, with approximately 98% occurring only once. The sample comprised naive CD4+ T cells sorted from blood. Subset defined: CD45RA+ positively selected. These receptors were obtained from a man aged 25 to 40 in good health.

This sequence joins TRBV28 and TRBJ1-2, with no clear D. The germline gives CDR1 MDHEN, CDR2 SYDVKM. The CDR3 has 13 residues. With 6 bases removed from V and 6 bases from J, the gap between germline ends came to 14 bases. CDR3 residues: CASRFAKADGYTF. The CDR3 DNA reads as TGTGCCAGCAGGTTCGCGAAGGCCGATGGCTACACCTTC.

This rearrangement joins TRBV18 to TRBJ2-1, with D perhaps assigned TRBD1 or TRBD2 (5 bases each). This CDR3 has 17 amino acids. V was pared by 0 bases and J by 6 bases, with 18 bases between. CDR1 and CDR2 (germline): KGHSH, LQKENI. Here the CDR3 DNA reads TGTGCCAGCTCACCACCAGGGCTTGCTGTTGGGGGCAATGAGCAGTTCTTC. As protein: CASSPPGLAVGGNEQFF.

This chain connects TRBV11-2 to TRBJ1-4, with TRBD1 matching 8 bases. The trim removed 5 bases at V and 7 bases at J, leaving 9 bases unmatched. This CDR3 spans 15 amino acids. Per germline, CDR1 SGHAT and CDR2 FQNNGV. As DNA, the CDR3 is TGTGCCAGCAGCCCGAGAGGGGACAGGTTTGAAAAACTGTTTTTT. It is translated as CASSPRGDRFEKLFF. Full variable domain (remainder filled in from reference TRBV11-2 and TRBJ1-4): EAGVAQSPRYKIIEKRQSVAFWCNPISGHATLYWYQQILGQGPKLLIQFQNNGVVDDSQLPKDRFSAERLKGVDSTLKIQPAKLEDSAVYLCASSPRGDRFEKLFFGSGTQLSVL.

The chain links TRBV7-9 to TRBJ1-1; D is possibly TRBD1 (5 bases). The V gene's germline CDR1 is SEHNR and CDR2 FQNEAQ (reference sequence). CDR3 length equals 15 residues. The V and J ends lost 1 base and 6 bases respectively, with 15 bases between them. The CDR3 loop reads CASSLVSGRDAEAFF. The CDR3 nucleotides read TGTGCCAGCAGCTTAGTTTCAGGGCGGGATGCTGAAGCTTTCTTT.

This sequence joins TRBV9 and TRBJ2-1; TRBD2 aligns across 7 bases. The CDR3 length is 14 residues. The ends lost 2 bases at V and 13 bases at J; junction bases unmatched: 12. Germline V CDR1 and CDR2: SGDLS, YYNGEE. CDR3 protein: CASSVGGTGGRQFF. Written as DNA, the CDR3 is TGTGCCAGCAGCGTCGGTGGAACGGGAGGTAGACAGTTCTTC.

The rearrangement links TRBV7-9 to TRBJ2-5; the D is unclear. Germline CDR1 is SEHNR and CDR2 is FQNEAQ (reference sequence). The CDR3 has 14 amino acids. Between the trimmed V and J ends, which lost 3 bases and 5 bases, there was a span of 13 bases. The CDR3 here is CASSLYGVGETQYF. CDR3 DNA sequence: TGTGCCAGCAGCTTGTACGGTGTTGGGGAGACCCAGTACTTC.

The count of this clone is one. Other DNA sequences of this sample code for an identical CDR3. The chain joins TRBV18 to TRBJ2-2; no firm D call. The CDR3 sequence is 13 residues long. V was cut by 3 bases and J by 2 bases, with 4 bases left in between. Germline CDR1 is KGHSH and CDR2 is LQKENI. The DNA of the CDR3 is TGTGCCAGCTCACCTCCAAACACCGGGGAGCTGTTTTTT. Translation gives CASSPPNTGELFF.

The rearrangement links TRBV6-1 to TRBJ2-1; 7 bases match TRBD2. Germline values: CDR1 MNHNS, CDR2 SASEGT. V was clipped by 5 bases and J by 8 bases; unmatched bases: 3. This CDR3 spans 12 amino acids. The CDR3 protein is CASSPSGDEQFF. The CDR3 coding sequence is TGTGCCAGCAGTCCTAGCGGCGATGAGCAGTTCTTC.

CDR3 protein: CASSFGRGISFEQYF. The CDR3 DNA follows: TGCGCCAGCAGCTTCGGTAGGGGGATCTCGTTCGAGCAGTACTTC. The chain joins TRBV5-1 to TRBJ2-7; TRBD1 is a possible D gene (6 bases). V was clipped by 2 bases and J by 6 bases, with 18 bases between them. The CDR3 is 15 residues long. CDR1 is SGHRS, CDR2 YFSETQ, per germline. Looking up the rest from reference TRBV5-1 and TRBJ2-7 gives the full variable domain: KAGVTQTPRYLIKTRGQQVTLSCSPISGHRSVSWYQQTPGQGLQFLFEYFSETQRNKGNFPGRFSGRQFSNSRSEMNVSTLELGDSALYLCASSFGRGISFEQYFGPGTRLTVT.

The chain couples TRBV5-1 to TRBJ2-1; 12 bases line up with TRBD2. CDR3 length equals 18 residues. V lost 3 bases and J lost 2; bases outside the gene matches: 9. Germline loops: CDR1 SGHRS, CDR2 YFSETQ. CDR3 DNA: TGCGCCAGCAGCTCGGGACTAGCGGGCGTCGGCGCCTACAATGAGCAGTTCTTC. It translates to CASSSGLAGVGAYNEQFF.

The chain combines TRBV27 with TRBJ1-1; D possibly corresponds to TRBD1 (5 bases). CDR3 length: 15 amino acids. The V and J ends lost 1 base and 3 bases respectively, with 12 bases between them. CDR1 is MNHEY and CDR2 is SMNVEV in the germline V gene (reference sequence). CDR3 DNA sequence: TGTGCCAGCAGTTTATTCGGAGGAGGGGACACTGAAGCTTTCTTT. Protein sequence: CASSLFGGGDTEAFF.

The V gene is TRBV11-2, the J gene TRBJ1-6; a possible D gene is TRBD1 (5 bases). The germline V gene encodes CDR1 SGHAT and CDR2 FQNNGV. Trimming took 7 bases from V and 5 from J, leaving 18 bases between them. This CDR3 has 16 residues. The CDR3 reads CASNRWTHGDNSPLHF. The CDR3 DNA reads TGTGCCAGCAACAGGTGGACTCACGGGGATAATTCACCCCTCCACTTT.

J is TRBJ2-5 and V is TRBV18; D possibly corresponds to TRBD1 (6 bases). CDR3 length: 16 amino acids. CDR1 and CDR2 from the germline V gene are KGHSH and LQKENI. Between the trimmed V and J ends, which lost 3 bases and 5 bases, there was a span of 19 bases. The CDR3 sequence: CASSPTQTGNRETQYF. As DNA, the CDR3 is TGTGCCAGCTCACCGACACAGACAGGAAACCGGGAGACCCAGTACTTC.

The chain joins TRBV5-1 to TRBJ1-2; 7 bases are a match to TRBD1. Trimming cost V 2 bases and J 5 bases; bases outside gene matches: 6. This CDR3 comprises 14 residues. CDR1 is SGHRS, CDR2 YFSETQ, per germline. CDR3 sequence reads: CASSFQGETYGYTF. CDR3 bases: TGCGCCAGCAGCTTTCAGGGGGAGACTTATGGCTACACCTTC.

This rearrangement joins TRBV7-9 to TRBJ2-1; D is undetermined. This CDR3 region has 17 residues. Germline V gives CDR1 SEHNR, CDR2 FQNEAQ (reference sequence). V was pared by 6 bases and J by 5 bases, with 23 bases between. The CDR3 DNA is TGTGCCAGCAGGCGCCCCCTATTGGAGAGAAGCAACAATGAGCAGTTCTTC. Amino acid sequence: CASRRPLLERSNNEQFF.

This clone is a singleton in its sample. The chain couples TRBV7-8 to TRBJ2-5; no clear D. Germline V gene lookup returns CDR1 SGHVS and CDR2 FQNEAQ. V was pared by 1 base and J by 4 bases, with 13 bases between. CDR3 size: 15 residues. The CDR3 nucleotides are TGTGCCAGCAGCTTAGAAATTGGCCTGGGAGAGACCCAGTACTTC. Translation gives CASSLEIGLGETQYF.

The chain couples TRBV19 to TRBJ2-1; 15 positions agree with TRBD2. Germline-derived CDR1 and CDR2 are LNHDA and SQIVND (reference sequence). Trimming cost V 3 bases and J 9 bases; bases outside gene matches: 6. The CDR3 consists of 16 residues. The CDR3 is CASSIPMGLAGGEQFF. The CDR3 nucleotides read TGTGCCAGTAGTATCCCGATGGGACTAGCGGGAGGTGAGCAGTTCTTC.

The chain carries TRBV29-1 and TRBJ2-3; the D gene could be TRBD1 or TRBD2 (5 bases each). This CDR3 comprises 14 residues. Germline CDR1 reads SQVTM; CDR2 reads ANQGSEA. Trimming stripped 4 bases from V and 2 bases from J, with 13 bases between. This CDR3 reads CSVVNPGTTDTQYF. CDR3 bases: TGCAGCGTTGTCAATCCCGGGACCACAGATACGCAGTATTTT.

V usage is TRBV6-6 and J usage is TRBJ2-7; 8 bases fit TRBD2. Trimming at V came to 5 bases and at J to 4 bases, leaving 7 bases not matched to a gene. Germline CDR1 reads MNHNY; CDR2 reads SVGAGI (reference sequence). The CDR3 contains 14 residues. The CDR3 DNA is TGTGCCAGCAGTACCAGCGGGAGTAGGTACGAGCAGTACTTC. Translating it yields CASSTSGSRYEQYF.

The chain combines TRBV28 with TRBJ1-5; D gene uncertain. This CDR3 spans 13 amino acids. V lost 1 base, J lost 5 bases, and 6 bases lay in between. Germline V gene data show CDR1 as MDHEN and CDR2 as SYDVKM. The CDR3 region is CASSLLRDQPQHF. In DNA form, the CDR3 reads TGTGCCAGCAGTTTATTAAGGGATCAGCCCCAGCATTTT.

This clone was found once. J is TRBJ2-5 and V is TRBV11-3; D could derive from TRBD1 or TRBD2 (5 bases each). Germline CDR1 reads SGHNT; CDR2 reads YENEEA. This CDR3 has 13 amino acids. V lost 9 bases, J lost 4 bases, and 15 bases lay in between. The CDR3 nucleotides read TGTGCCAGTTCAGGACCTGGGGGAGAGACCCAGTACTTC. The encoded protein is CASSGPGGETQYF.

The rearrangement links TRBV5-1 to TRBJ2-1, with 9 positions matching TRBD1. The germline CDR1 and CDR2 sequences are SGHRS and YFSETQ. V lost 4 bases to trimming and J lost 5 bases; unmatched junction nucleotides: 7. The CDR3 contains 15 residues. This CDR3 reads CASSSTGGRDNEQFF. CDR3 coding DNA: TGCGCCAGCAGCAGTACAGGGGGCAGGGACAATGAGCAGTTCTTC.

Here the CDR3 DNA reads TGTGCCAGCAGCTTATCCCCTAACAGGGGCGAGCAGTTCTTC. This codes for CASSLSPNRGEQFF. This chain connects TRBV7-9 to TRBJ2-1; 7 bases map to TRBD1. Germline V lookup: CDR1 SEHNR, CDR2 FQNEAQ (reference sequence). The CDR3 spans 14 residues. Trimming cost V 2 bases and J 10 bases; bases outside gene matches: 8. Using reference TRBV7-9 and TRBJ2-1 for the parts outside the CDR3, the full variable domain is DTGVSQNPRHKITKRGQNVTFRCDPISEHNRLYWYRQTLGQGPEFLTYFQNEAQLEKSRLLSDRFSAERPKGSFSTLEIQRTEQGDSAMYLCASSLSPNRGEQFFGPGTRLTVL.

A single count supports this clone. For the CDR3, the DNA is TGTGCCAGCAGCCTTGCAGGGGGCTTTCCAGATACGCAGTATTTT. This encodes CASSLAGGFPDTQYF. The chain recombines TRBV14 with TRBJ2-3, with 8 bases aligning to TRBD1. CDR1 is SGHDN and CDR2 is FVKESK in the germline V gene. This CDR3 contains 15 residues. V was pared by 4 bases and J by 4 bases, with 7 bases of the junction left unmatched.

The rearrangement links TRBV2 to TRBJ1-1; D not resolved. The CDR3 loop spans 13 amino acids. Per germline, CDR1 SNHLY and CDR2 FYNNEI. Deletions cut 2 bases from V and 3 bases from J, with 7 bases between. The CDR3 region is CASSEMRDTEAFF. The CDR3 bases are TGTGCCAGCAGTGAAATGAGGGACACTGAAGCTTTCTTT.

This sequence joins TRBV4-3 and TRBJ1-4; 7 nucleotides align to TRBD1. V shed 1 base and J 5 bases; nucleotides not matched to a gene: 7. The CDR3 has 16 residues. CDR1 and CDR2 (germline): LGHNA, YSLEER. As DNA, the CDR3 is TGCGCCAGCAGCCAAGGGAACCGGGACAGAAATGAAAAACTGTTTTTT. Its protein is CASSQGNRDRNEKLFF.

The CDR3 is CASSRGRGNTIYF. CDR3 DNA sequence: TGTGCCAGCAGCCGCGGGCGAGGAAACACCATATATTTT. V usage is TRBV5-6 and J usage is TRBJ1-3; D remains ambiguous. Germline CDR1 and CDR2: SGHDT and YYEEEE. Deletions cut 4 bases from V and 4 bases from J, with 9 bases between. The CDR3 totals 13 residues. The variable domain in full, with the rest retrieved from reference TRBV5-6 and TRBJ1-3, is DAGVTQSPTHLIKTRGQQVTLRCSPKSGHDTVSWYQQALGQGPQFIFQYYEEEERQRGNFPDRFSGHQFPNYSSELNVNALLLGDSALYLCASSRGRGNTIYFGEGSWLTVV.